The 21 T cell receptor beta chains below come from one sample, sequenced in a study of shared clonotypes between healthy human individuals. Repertoires were generated with immunoSEQ multiplex PCR, while TCRdb's copy carries only in-frame clones and drops some. The sample gives about 1 million clones, approximately 70% of which show up once; over 1.3% is in the top ten. The sample taken for sequencing was memory CD4+ T cells sorted from blood. The subset was: CD45RA-negative fraction. The receptors were sampled from a man between 18 and 29 years old in good health.

In its sample, this clone was seen a few times. The chain links TRBV6-5 to TRBJ2-7; D possibly corresponds to TRBD1 (6 bases). Between the trimmed V and J ends, which lost 0 bases and 0 bases, there was a span of 12 bases. CDR1 is MNHEY, CDR2 SVGAGI, per germline. The CDR3 is 16 amino acids. Here the CDR3 DNA reads TGTGCCAGCAGTTACTCTGGATGGGACAACTCCTACGAGCAGTACTTC. Protein: CASSYSGWDNSYEQYF.

V is TRBV19 and J is TRBJ2-6, with a weak D call TRBD2 (5 bases). Trimming took 7 bases from V and 0 from J, leaving 10 bases between them. Per germline, CDR1 LNHDA and CDR2 SQIVND (reference sequence). The CDR3 spans 15 residues. DNA of the CDR3: TGTGCCAGTACGGGGAAAAGCTCTGGGGCCAACGTCCTGACTTTC. Translated, it gives CASTGKSSGANVLTF.

The chain employs TRBV30 and TRBJ2-7; the match to TRBD1 covers 7 bases. Germline assignment: CDR1 GTSNPN and CDR2 SVGIG (reference sequence). V lost 5 bases and J lost 7; bases outside the gene matches: 8. The CDR3 extends over 12 amino acids. The CDR3: CAWGPTGVEQYF. In DNA, the CDR3 is TGTGCCTGGGGACCAACAGGGGTTGAGCAGTACTTC.

V gene TRBV9 combines with J gene TRBJ2-7; weak D call: TRBD2 (6 bases). V lost 0 bases and J lost 6, with 16 bases in between. CDR3 size: 15 residues. The V gene's germline CDR1 is SGDLS and CDR2 YYNGEE. CDR3 loop: CASSVGRAGPSEQYF. The DNA for the CDR3 is TGTGCCAGCAGCGTAGGCAGAGCGGGCCCCTCCGAGCAGTACTTC.

J is TRBJ2-2 and V is TRBV6-1, with 7 bases aligning to TRBD1. This CDR3 spans 17 amino acids. Germline V lookup: CDR1 MNHNS, CDR2 SASEGT. The V gene end was trimmed by 4 bases and the J gene end by 0 bases; junction bases not matched to a gene: 8. The CDR3 loop is CASSAETGLANTGELFF. In DNA, the CDR3 is TGTGCCAGCAGTGCCGAGACAGGGCTCGCGAACACCGGGGAGCTGTTTTTT.

This chain connects TRBV6-1 to TRBJ2-7; 7 positions match TRBD1. In germline, CDR1 is MNHNS, CDR2 SASEGT. The length of the CDR3 is 14 residues. Losses at the gene ends were 4 bases for V and 6 bases for J; bases not matched to a gene: 9. CDR3 sequence reads: CASSARQGMGEQYF. CDR3 sequence (DNA): TGTGCCAGCAGTGCAAGACAGGGTATGGGCGAGCAGTACTTC.

V gene TRBV5-5 combines with J gene TRBJ1-1; unclear D gene. The germline V gene has CDR1 SGHKS and CDR2 YYEKEE (reference sequence). The CDR3 runs 14 residues. The germline V and J ends were trimmed by 6 bases and 4 bases, with 16 bases remaining between them. The CDR3 sequence is CASNLDRPTTEAFF. DNA for the CDR3: TGTGCCAGCAACCTAGACCGGCCTACCACTGAAGCTTTCTTT.

The chain carries TRBV19 and TRBJ2-7; D remains unclear. Trimming pared 3 bases from V and 2 bases from J, leaving 17 bases between. Germline V gives CDR1 LNHDA, CDR2 SQIVND (reference sequence). The CDR3 is made up of 16 amino acids. The DNA for the CDR3 is TGTGCCAGTAGTATCCAGTCTAACAACCCTACCTACGAGCAGTACTTC. It specifies CASSIQSNNPTYEQYF.

V gene TRBV6-1 combines with J gene TRBJ2-5; 9 nucleotides line up with TRBD1. Germline lookup yields CDR1 MNHNS and CDR2 SASEGT. After removal of 6 bases from V and 4 bases from J, the junction contained 3 bases not matched to a gene. The CDR3 length is 13 residues. As DNA, the CDR3 is TGTGCCAGCAGCGACAGGGGGATAGAGACCCAGTACTTC. Amino acid sequence: CASSDRGIETQYF.

The chain carries TRBV18 and TRBJ1-1; D perhaps matches TRBD1 (6 bases). This CDR3 has 12 residues. V was pared by 2 bases and J by 7 bases, with 8 bases between. Per the germline V gene, CDR1 is KGHSH and CDR2 is LQKENI. CDR3 in DNA: TGTGCCAGCTCACCAAACAGGGTTGAAGCTTTCTTT. This translates into CASSPNRVEAFF.

This chain connects TRBV7-2 to TRBJ2-1; the D is unclear. The CDR3 runs to 14 residues. In germline, CDR1 is SGHTA, CDR2 FQGNSA. With 1 base removed from V and 7 bases from J, the gap between germline ends came to 11 bases. The CDR3 DNA sequence: TGTGCCAGCAGCTTAGGGATCGTAGGGAATGAGCAGTTCTTC. Protein product: CASSLGIVGNEQFF.

This clone was detected many times. The rearrangement uses TRBV27 and TRBJ2-7; 7 nucleotides align to TRBD2. CDR1 is MNHEY, CDR2 SMNVEV, per germline (reference sequence). With 8 bases clipped from V and 0 bases from J, the junction kept 7 bases outside the gene matches. The CDR3 is 14 amino acids. The DNA of the CDR3 is TGTGCCAGCGCGGGGGTGGGGAGCTCCTACGAGCAGTACTTC. Its protein is CASAGVGSSYEQYF.

The J gene is TRBJ1-5, the V gene TRBV30; D not certain. The CDR3 consists of 13 residues. Germline V gives CDR1 GTSNPN, CDR2 SVGIG (reference sequence). Trimming removed 2 bases from V and 7 bases from J, with 12 bases in between. For the CDR3, the DNA is TGTGCCTGGAGTCAAGGGTTGGGACAGCCCCAGCATTTT. Translating gives CAWSQGLGQPQHF.

The V and J genes are TRBV23-1 and TRBJ1-3; 11 bases are a match to TRBD1. TRBV23-1 is reported as an ORF; its role is uncertain. This CDR3 region has 16 residues. V shed 6 bases, J shed 0 bases, and the junction held 4 bases outside the gene matches. CDR3 coding DNA: TGCGCCAGCAGCCGGGACAGGGGGTCCTCTGGAAACACCATATATTTT. Translating it yields CASSRDRGSSGNTIYF.

The chain recombines TRBV10-3 with TRBJ2-2, with TRBD2 identical over 11 bases. Germline V CDR1 and CDR2: ENHRY, SYGVKD. The CDR3 extends over 15 amino acids. The ends lost 6 bases at V and 4 bases at J; junction bases unmatched: 4. This CDR3 is CAIRGTSGGTGELFF. The CDR3 DNA reads as TGTGCCATCAGGGGTACTAGCGGGGGCACCGGGGAGCTGTTTTTT.

The gene calls are TRBV2 and TRBJ2-3; 9 nucleotides agree with TRBD1. V was clipped by 6 bases and J by 7 bases; unmatched bases: 11. Germline V gives CDR1 SNHLY, CDR2 FYNNEI. This CDR3 is built from 15 residues. This CDR3 reads CASRDDRGNVNTQYF. The CDR3 DNA reads as TGTGCCAGCAGGGATGACAGGGGGAATGTAAATACGCAGTATTTT.

As for this clone: The sample has other DNA sequences that encode this CDR3 too. V is TRBV7-9 and J is TRBJ2-7; D gene ambiguous. The germline V gene encodes CDR1 SEHNR and CDR2 FQNEAQ (reference sequence). The ends were cut back, 3 bases at V and 2 bases at J, with 8 bases in the middle. The CDR3 has 13 residues. The CDR3 coding sequence is TGTGCCAGCAGCTTTCAAGGCCCCTACGAGCAGTACTTC. Translation: CASSFQGPYEQYF.

This clone was seen only a few times. This rearrangement joins TRBV27 to TRBJ2-2; a possible D gene is TRBD2 (5 bases). V dropped 6 bases and J dropped 7 bases, with 15 bases sitting between them. The germline V gene encodes CDR1 MNHEY and CDR2 SMNVEV (reference sequence). The CDR3 extends over 14 amino acids. The CDR3 is CASSAQARVGELFF. In DNA form, the CDR3 reads TGTGCCAGCAGCGCCCAGGCGAGGGTCGGGGAGCTGTTTTTT.

This sequence joins TRBV6-5 and TRBJ2-2; perhaps TRBD1 as D (6 bases). The CDR3 contains 14 residues. V lost 4 bases to trimming and J lost 3 bases, with 9 bases between them. The germline CDR1 and CDR2 sequences are MNHEY and SVGAGI. The CDR3 coding sequence is TGTGCCAGCAGTTCGCCAGGGGACACCGGGGAGCTGTTTTTT. This gives the protein CASSSPGDTGELFF.

The chain has TRBV5-1 and TRBJ2-7; weak D call: TRBD1 (6 bases). V was trimmed by 3 bases and J by 3 bases, leaving 13 bases between them. The CDR3 runs to 14 residues. CDR1 and CDR2 from the germline V gene are SGHRS and YFSETQ. CDR3 loop: CASSWTVSSYEQYF. CDR3 DNA sequence: TGCGCCAGCAGCTGGACAGTTTCTAGCTACGAGCAGTACTTC.

The V gene is TRBV5-1, the J gene TRBJ2-1; possible D gene TRBD1, 5 bases. Deletions cut 6 bases from V and 8 bases from J, with 9 bases between. The CDR3 runs to 11 residues. The V gene's germline CDR1 is SGHRS and CDR2 YFSETQ. CDR3 sequence (DNA): TGCGCCAGCACAGGGTTCGATGAGCAGTTCTTC. This codes for CASTGFDEQFF. The full variable domain, in which reference TRBV5-1 and TRBJ2-1 provide the parts outside the CDR3, is KAGVTQTPRYLIKTRGQQVTLSCSPISGHRSVSWYQQTPGQGLQFLFEYFSETQRNKGNFPGRFSGRQFSNSRSEMNVSTLELGDSALYLCASTGFDEQFFGPGTRLTVL.